Below, 28 T cell receptor beta chains from the same sample are listed, as sequenced in a study of metastatic and nonmetastatic thyroid tumors. Treatment of any kind had been given to no patient before thyroid surgery. TCRdb re-analyzed the PCR reads using MiXCR. The sample has around 65,000 clones; approximately 15% are singletons. Material: blood. Every receptor here comes from a male donor with papillary thyroid cancer or a benign thyroid nodule (not recorded which). Some clones in this sample may be carry-over from other donors' samples.

The CDR3 spells CSARSGPDGYTF. The CDR3 DNA follows: TGCAGTGCTCGATCGGGCCCCGATGGCTACACCTTC. The genes are TRBV20-1 and TRBJ1-2; no definite D call. This CDR3 comprises 12 residues. The germline V and J ends were trimmed by 5 bases and 6 bases, with 13 bases remaining between them. Looked up from germline, CDR1 is DFQATT and CDR2 is SNEGSKA (reference sequence).

The V and J genes are TRBV2 and TRBJ2-7; a weak D match, TRBD2 (5 bases). With 1 base removed from V and 2 bases from J, the gap between germline ends came to 15 bases. The CDR3 contains 16 residues. Germline CDR1 is SNHLY and CDR2 is FYNNEI. The CDR3 region is CASSEDLSVMTYEQYV. In DNA form, the CDR3 reads TGTGCCAGCAGTGAAGACCTTAGCGTGATGACCTACGAGCAGTACGTC.

This clone occurred a few times. This chain links TRBV28 with TRBJ2-7, with D tentatively TRBD1 or TRBD2 (5 bases each). This CDR3 spans 15 amino acids. Germline-derived CDR1 and CDR2 are MDHEN and SYDVKM. Trimming took off 6 bases at V and 1 base at J, with 16 bases between the two ends. The CDR3 nucleotides are TGTGCCAGCAGCGGATTGTGGGGGAATTCCTACGAGCAGTACTTC. This translates into CASSGLWGNSYEQYF.

This clone was seen many times. The gene calls are TRBV5-1 and TRBJ2-2, with 9 positions matching TRBD2. The CDR3 spans 17 residues. Germline CDR1 and CDR2: SGHRS and YFSETQ. V lost 0 bases and J lost 8; bases outside the gene matches: 11. CDR3 DNA sequence: TGCGCCAGCAGCTTGGGGACCGGGACTAGCATCACTGGGGAGCTGTTTTTT. It codes for CASSLGTGTSITGELFF.

This clone was observed many times. The V and J genes are TRBV19 and TRBJ2-7; a possible D gene is TRBD1 (6 bases). With 2 bases removed from V and 5 bases from J, the gap between germline ends came to 16 bases. Germline CDR1 is LNHDA and CDR2 is SQIVND (reference sequence). CDR3 length: 15 amino acids. CDR3 bases: TGTGCCAGTAGTATAAAACAGGGTTTTCTCCACGAGCAGTACTTC. Residues: CASSIKQGFLHEQYF.

This clone appeared many times. The chain recombines TRBV6-6 with TRBJ1-1, with D possibly TRBD1 on 6 matching bases. The CDR3 contains 15 residues. The V gene's germline CDR1 is MNHNY and CDR2 SVGAGI (reference sequence). V gave up 2 bases and J gave up 0 bases, with 10 bases separating them. CDR3 sequence reads: CASSYDQGMNTEAFF. CDR3 sequence (DNA): TGTGCCAGCAGTTACGATCAGGGGATGAACACTGAAGCTTTCTTT.

The V call is TRBV5-1, the J call TRBJ2-1, with TRBD2 matching 7 bases. Germline V lookup: CDR1 SGHRS, CDR2 YFSETQ. The CDR3 consists of 11 residues. CDR3 sequence reads: CALAGDNEQFF. CDR3 coding DNA: TGCGCTCTGGCGGGAGACAATGAGCAGTTCTTC.

This clone was observed at least ten times. This chain connects TRBV5-1 to TRBJ1-1, with D possibly matching TRBD1 (5 bases). Germline CDR1 is SGHRS and CDR2 is YFSETQ. V shed 1 base and J shed 1 base, with 8 bases lying between them. CDR3 length: 14 amino acids. CDR3 sequence: CASSLIGENTEAFF. The CDR3 region has the DNA TGCGCCAGCAGCTTGATAGGGGAGAACACTGAAGCTTTCTTT.

The chain couples TRBV6-2 or TRBV6-3 to TRBJ1-2; D remains unclear. The germline V and J ends were trimmed by 2 bases and 0 bases, with 22 bases remaining between them. CDR1 is MNHEY and CDR2 is SVGEGT in the germline V gene. CDR3 length: 19 residues. DNA of the CDR3: TGTGCCAGCAGTTACGACCTAGGTAGGCAGGATGCTTCTAACTATGGCTACACCTTC. Encoded protein: CASSYDLGRQDASNYGYTF.

This clone was counted at least ten times. Other DNA sequences in the same sample also yield this CDR3. The CDR3 sequence is CASSPPNSGFSDTQYF. As DNA, the CDR3 is TGTGCCAGCTCACCACCGAACTCCGGCTTCTCAGATACGCAGTATTTT. The chain is built from TRBV18 and TRBJ2-3; the D is unclear. The CDR3 covers 16 residues. V gave up 0 bases and J gave up 4 bases, with 14 bases separating them. Germline CDR1 and CDR2: KGHSH and LQKENI.

This clone was counted many times. The chain's CDR3 is CASSQLAGGRYNEQFF. In nucleotides, the CDR3 is TGTGCCAGCAGCCAACTAGCGGGAGGGCGTTACAATGAGCAGTTCTTC. The chain is built from TRBV14 and TRBJ2-1; 12 bases match TRBD2. Germline CDR1 is SGHDN and CDR2 is FVKESK. V was clipped by 2 bases and J by 4 bases; unmatched bases: 3. The CDR3 consists of 16 residues.

V gene TRBV27 combines with J gene TRBJ2-1; possibly TRBD2 for D (7 bases). V shed 5 bases and J shed 0 bases, with 26 bases lying between them. CDR3 length equals 20 residues. The germline gives CDR1 MNHEY, CDR2 SMNVEV (reference sequence). The CDR3 DNA is TGTGCCAGCAGTCCTTGGAGCAGGGGAGGGAATAGCGGCTCCTACAATGAGCAGTTCTTC. This codes for CASSPWSRGGNSGSYNEQFF.

This clone was counted many times. The chain combines TRBV2 with TRBJ2-7, with D tentatively TRBD2 (5 bases). The V end lost 10 bases, the J end lost 1 base, and 17 bases lay between the germline ends. The CDR3 runs to 14 residues. Germline V CDR1 and CDR2: SNHLY, FYNNEI. CDR3 sequence: CATAPSGWSYEQYV. In DNA form, the CDR3 reads TGTGCCACCGCACCCTCGGGATGGTCCTACGAGCAGTACGTC.

V and J are TRBV5-4 and TRBJ1-2, with D possibly TRBD1 on 6 matching bases. Germline V gene sequence: CDR1 SGHNT, CDR2 YYREEE (reference sequence). The V end was cut by 4 bases, the J end by 0 bases, with 13 bases between. This CDR3 is built from 15 residues. The chain's CDR3 is CASSRDIKANYGYTF. CDR3 DNA: TGTGCCAGCAGCCGGGACATTAAAGCTAACTATGGCTACACCTTC.

This clone was picked up many times. The chain recombines TRBV7-9 with TRBJ2-7, with D perhaps being TRBD1 or TRBD2 (5 bases each). CDR1 and CDR2 from the germline V gene are SEHNR and FQNEAQ (reference sequence). Trimming pared 4 bases from V and 1 base from J, leaving 11 bases between. The CDR3 has 14 residues. The CDR3 loop is CASSSGRSSYEQYF. The CDR3 DNA reads TGTGCCAGCAGCTCGGGACGGTCGTCCTACGAGCAGTACTTC.

In this sample, this clone turned up many times. Here the CDR3 DNA reads TGCGCCACCAGAAGCACAGGGGAGACCCAGTACTTC. Translated, it gives CATRSTGETQYF. This rearrangement joins TRBV10-2 to TRBJ2-5; tentatively, D is TRBD1 (6 bases). Trimming removed 10 bases at V and 5 bases at J, with 14 bases between. The length of the CDR3 is 12 residues. CDR1 and CDR2 from the germline V gene are WSHSY and SAAADI.

This clone was detected only a few times. The CDR3 region is CASSDSLAGVFYEQYF. The CDR3 DNA follows: TGCGCCAGCAGTGACTCACTAGCGGGAGTCTTCTACGAGCAGTACTTC. The V call is TRBV10-2, the J call TRBJ2-7, with 11 positions matching TRBD2. This CDR3 contains 16 residues. Germline V lookup: CDR1 WSHSY, CDR2 SAAADI. With V trimmed by 3 bases and J by 3 bases, 7 bases remained unmatched.

In its sample, this clone was seen many times. The CDR3 DNA sequence: TGTGCCAGCAGTTCCCTCCCTGGGACTAGCGAGTACACAGATACGCAGTATTTT. Residues: CASSSLPGTSEYTDTQYF. The rearrangement uses TRBV27 and TRBJ2-3; TRBD2 aligns across 10 bases. The germline gives CDR1 MNHEY, CDR2 SMNVEV (reference sequence). Trimming at V came to 4 bases and at J to 2 bases, leaving 12 bases not matched to a gene. This CDR3 has 18 amino acids.

This clone was found many times. The V and J genes are TRBV11-1 and TRBJ2-2; 7 bases line up with TRBD2. The CDR3 covers 16 residues. Germline values: CDR1 SGHAT, CDR2 FQDESV (reference sequence). The V and J ends lost 3 bases and 7 bases, in that order; junction bases with no gene match: 11. CDR3 residues: CASSFDGGRIFGELFF. CDR3 nucleotides: TGTGCCAGCAGCTTCGACGGGGGGAGGATATTCGGGGAGCTGTTTTTT. Filled out from reference TRBV11-1 and TRBJ2-2, the complete variable domain reads EAEVAQSPRYKITEKSQAVAFWCDPISGHATLYWYRQILGQGPELLVQFQDESVVDDSQLPKDRFSAERLKGVDSTLKIQPAELGDSAMYLCASSFDGGRIFGELFFGEGSRLTVL.

The rearrangement joins TRBV2 to TRBJ1-1, with 11 bases lining up with TRBD1. CDR1 and CDR2 (germline): SNHLY, FYNNEI. The V and J ends lost 7 bases and 9 bases, in that order; junction bases with no gene match: 10. The CDR3 length is 14 residues. CDR3 bases: TGTGCCAGCAAGACCGGGACAGGGGGTATCAAAGCTTTCTTT. It is translated as CASKTGTGGIKAFF. Using reference TRBV2 and TRBJ1-1 for the parts outside the CDR3, the full variable domain is EPEVTQTPSHQVTQMGQEVILRCVPISNHLYFYWYRQILGQKVEFLVSFYNNEISEKSEIFDDQFSVERPDGSNFTLKIRSTKLEDSAMYFCASKTGTGGIKAFFGQGTRLTVV.

The rearrangement links TRBV6-1 to TRBJ2-7, with TRBD1 identical over 8 bases. CDR3 size: 13 residues. V lost 4 bases, J lost 11 bases, and 10 bases stayed unmatched. Germline CDR1 reads MNHNS; CDR2 reads SASEGT. CDR3 residues: CASSGQLGTGKYF. Here the CDR3 DNA reads TGTGCCAGCAGTGGACAACTAGGGACAGGTAAGTACTTC.

This chain uses TRBV5-1 with TRBJ2-3, with TRBD2 matching 8 bases. Germline loops: CDR1 SGHRS, CDR2 YFSETQ. Trimming removed 4 bases from V and 0 bases from J; junction bases left unmatched: 16. The CDR3 contains 19 residues. The DNA of the CDR3 is TGCGCCAGCAGCCAGACGACTAGCGTTGCAGTAACTAGCACAGATACGCAGTATTTT. Translated: CASSQTTSVAVTSTDTQYF. The whole variable domain, filled in from reference TRBV5-1 and TRBJ2-3, reads KAGVTQTPRYLIKTRGQQVTLSCSPISGHRSVSWYQQTPGQGLQFLFEYFSETQRNKGNFPGRFSGRQFSNSRSEMNVSTLELGDSALYLCASSQTTSVAVTSTDTQYFGPGTRLTVL.

This clone was observed many times. The V gene is TRBV29-1, the J gene TRBJ1-2, with D unclear. Trimming cost V 6 bases and J 4 bases, with 9 bases left between them. Germline V gene lookup returns CDR1 SQVTM and CDR2 ANQGSEA. The CDR3 totals 11 residues. CDR3 in amino acids: CSVGYSYGYTF. CDR3 coding DNA: TGCAGCGTCGGGTACAGCTATGGCTACACCTTC.

The table lists this clone with many counts. This sequence joins TRBV12-3 or TRBV12-4 and TRBJ2-3, with D unresolved. The CDR3 loop spans 15 amino acids. Deletions cut 2 bases from V and 5 bases from J, with 14 bases between. The CDR3 sequence: CASSLPVGLVDTQYF. The CDR3 DNA sequence: TGTGCCAGCAGTTTACCGGTGGGGTTAGTAGATACGCAGTATTTT.

This clone has at least ten counts. The chain joins TRBV2 to TRBJ2-7, with 9 bases lining up with TRBD1. Germline V gene lookup returns CDR1 SNHLY and CDR2 FYNNEI. V shed 6 bases and J 5 bases; nucleotides not matched to a gene: 8. The CDR3 spans 14 residues. CDR3 protein: CASRGQGVSNEQYF. The CDR3 DNA follows: TGTGCCAGCAGGGGACAGGGAGTATCGAACGAGCAGTACTTC. The whole variable domain, remainder taken from reference TRBV2 and TRBJ2-7, is EPEVTQTPSHQVTQMGQEVILRCVPISNHLYFYWYRQILGQKVEFLVSFYNNEISEKSEIFDDQFSVERPDGSNFTLKIRSTKLEDSAMYFCASRGQGVSNEQYFGPGTRLTVT.

Note on this clone: A read error is possible here, since a much larger clone lies one base away. This chain uses TRBV12-3 or TRBV12-4 with TRBJ1-5, with a weak D call TRBD1 (5 bases). Trimming took 5 bases from V and 6 from J, leaving 8 bases between them. The CDR3 is 12 residues long. CDR3 sequence reads: CASSRGGQPQHF. The CDR3 DNA sequence: TGTGCCAGCAGTCGGGGGGGTCAGCCCCAGCATTTT.

The chain links TRBV29-1 to TRBJ2-5; D is ambiguous. The CDR3 runs to 10 residues. CDR1 and CDR2 from the germline V gene are SQVTM and ANQGSEA. V lost 5 bases and J lost 5, with 6 bases in between. CDR3 region: CSVFWETQYF. For the CDR3, the DNA is TGCAGCGTTTTTTGGGAGACCCAGTACTTC.

There are many counts of this clone. This chain connects TRBV4-1 to TRBJ1-1; a possible D gene is TRBD1 (6 bases). The V gene lost 0 bases and the J gene lost 7 bases, with 15 bases spanning the gap. Germline CDR1 MGHRA, CDR2 YSYEKL. The CDR3 spans 15 residues. CDR3 residues: CASSQEESQGYEAFF. The CDR3 nucleotides are TGCGCCAGCAGCCAAGAAGAATCGCAGGGGTATGAAGCTTTCTTT.